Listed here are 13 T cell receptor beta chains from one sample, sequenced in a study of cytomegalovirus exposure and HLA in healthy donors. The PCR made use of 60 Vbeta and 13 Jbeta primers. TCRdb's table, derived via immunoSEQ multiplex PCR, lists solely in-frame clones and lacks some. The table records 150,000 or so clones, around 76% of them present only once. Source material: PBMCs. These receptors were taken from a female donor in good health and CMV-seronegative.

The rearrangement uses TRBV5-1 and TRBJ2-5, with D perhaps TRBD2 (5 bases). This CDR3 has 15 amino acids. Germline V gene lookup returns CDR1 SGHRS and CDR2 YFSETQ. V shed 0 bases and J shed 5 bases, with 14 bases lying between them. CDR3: CASSLAADAGETQYF. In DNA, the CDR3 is TGCGCCAGCAGCTTGGCGGCGGACGCGGGCGAGACCCAGTACTTC. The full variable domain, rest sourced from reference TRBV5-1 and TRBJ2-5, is KAGVTQTPRYLIKTRGQQVTLSCSPISGHRSVSWYQQTPGQGLQFLFEYFSETQRNKGNFPGRFSGRQFSNSRSEMNVSTLELGDSALYLCASSLAADAGETQYFGPGTRLLVL.

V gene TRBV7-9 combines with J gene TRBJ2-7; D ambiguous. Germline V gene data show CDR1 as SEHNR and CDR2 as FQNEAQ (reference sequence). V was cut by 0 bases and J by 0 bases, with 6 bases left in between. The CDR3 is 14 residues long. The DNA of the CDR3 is TGTGCCAGCAGCTTAGCGGGCCTCTCCTACGAGCAGTACTTC. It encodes CASSLAGLSYEQYF.

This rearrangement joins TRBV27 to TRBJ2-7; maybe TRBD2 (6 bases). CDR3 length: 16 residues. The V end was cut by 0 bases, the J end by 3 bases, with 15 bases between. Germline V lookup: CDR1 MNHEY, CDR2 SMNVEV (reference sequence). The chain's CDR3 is CASSLSGGLGVYEQYF. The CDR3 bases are TGTGCCAGCAGTTTATCGGGGGGACTTGGGGTCTACGAGCAGTACTTC.

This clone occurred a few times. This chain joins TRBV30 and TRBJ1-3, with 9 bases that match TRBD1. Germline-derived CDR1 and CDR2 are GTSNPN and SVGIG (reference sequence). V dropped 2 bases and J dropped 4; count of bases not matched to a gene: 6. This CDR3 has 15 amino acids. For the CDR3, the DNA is TGTGCCTGGAGTCGTCGGACAGGGGAAGGAAACACCATATATTTT. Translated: CAWSRRTGEGNTIYF.

The CDR3 region is CASSIGTSGATDTQYF. CDR3 bases: TGTGCCAGTAGTATAGGGACTAGCGGGGCCACAGATACGCAGTATTTT. The rearrangement uses TRBV19 and TRBJ2-3, with 12 bases matching TRBD2. The germline gives CDR1 LNHDA, CDR2 SQIVND (reference sequence). V shed 1 base and J 2 bases; nucleotides not matched to a gene: 1. This CDR3 contains 16 residues.

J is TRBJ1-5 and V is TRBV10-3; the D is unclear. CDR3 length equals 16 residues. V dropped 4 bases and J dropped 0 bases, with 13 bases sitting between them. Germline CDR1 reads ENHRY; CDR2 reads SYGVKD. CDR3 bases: TGTGCCATCAGTGGAGGGCCGGCGTATAGCAATCAGCCCCAGCATTTT. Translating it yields CAISGGPAYSNQPQHF.

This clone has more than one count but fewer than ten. CDR3: CASRGAGGSHEQYF. The CDR3 nucleotides read TGTGCCAGCAGGGGAGCGGGAGGAAGCCACGAGCAGTACTTC. V and J are TRBV6-1 and TRBJ2-7; 9 bases agree with TRBD2. Germline CDR1 is MNHNS and CDR2 is SASEGT. V gave up 6 bases and J gave up 5 bases; unmatched junction bases: 8. The CDR3 is 14 residues long.

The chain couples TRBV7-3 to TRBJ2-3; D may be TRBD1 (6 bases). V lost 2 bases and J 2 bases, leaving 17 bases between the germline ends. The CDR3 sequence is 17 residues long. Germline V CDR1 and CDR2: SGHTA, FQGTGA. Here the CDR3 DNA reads TGTGCCAGCAGCTTAGGCCTACAGCAGGGGCCCACAGATACGCAGTATTTT. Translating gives CASSLGLQQGPTDTQYF.

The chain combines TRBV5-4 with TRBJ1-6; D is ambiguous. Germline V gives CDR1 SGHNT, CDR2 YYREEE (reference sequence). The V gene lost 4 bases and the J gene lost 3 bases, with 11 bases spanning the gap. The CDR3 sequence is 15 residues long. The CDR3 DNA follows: TGTGCCAGCAGCCCAGAGGTCAGCTATAATTCACCCCTCCACTTT. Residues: CASSPEVSYNSPLHF.

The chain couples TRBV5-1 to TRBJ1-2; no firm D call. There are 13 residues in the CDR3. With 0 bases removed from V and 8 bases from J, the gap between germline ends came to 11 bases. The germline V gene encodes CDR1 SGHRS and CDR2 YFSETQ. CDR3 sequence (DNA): TGCGCCAGCAGCTTGGCGGGGAGTGGAGGCTACACCTTC. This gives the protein CASSLAGSGGYTF.

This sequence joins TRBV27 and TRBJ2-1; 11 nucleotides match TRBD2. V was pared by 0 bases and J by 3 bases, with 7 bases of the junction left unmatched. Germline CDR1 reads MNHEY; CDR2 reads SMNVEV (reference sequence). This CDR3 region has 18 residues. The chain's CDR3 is CASSLSRVGLADYNEQFF. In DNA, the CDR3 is TGTGCCAGCAGTTTATCCAGGGTGGGACTAGCGGACTACAATGAGCAGTTCTTC.

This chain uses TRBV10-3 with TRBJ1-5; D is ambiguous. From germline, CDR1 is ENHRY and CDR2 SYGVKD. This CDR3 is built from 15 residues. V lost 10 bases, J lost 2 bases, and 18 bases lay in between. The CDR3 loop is CASSADSVGNQPQHF. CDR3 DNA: TGTGCCAGCTCTGCAGACTCCGTGGGCAATCAGCCCCAGCATTTT.

CDR3 sequence reads: CASSLRHGDRGTEAFF. The CDR3 coding sequence is TGTGCCAGCAGTTTACGTCACGGAGATCGGGGAACTGAAGCTTTCTTT. The rearrangement uses TRBV27 and TRBJ1-1; D gene ambiguous. The V end was cut by 2 bases, the J end by 5 bases, with 18 bases between. The CDR3 sequence is 16 residues long. Germline V lookup: CDR1 MNHEY, CDR2 SMNVEV (reference sequence).